One and the same sample provided the 3 T cell receptor beta chains below, sequenced in a study of blood T cell repertoires in COVID-19. TCRdb's copy holds only in-frame clones and misses some; the assay was immunoSEQ multiplex PCR. The table includes some 150,000 clones, approximately 90% detected once. Sequenced material: peripheral blood. These receptors came from a woman aged 45-65 years with acute or convalescent COVID-19.

The V call is TRBV11-2, the J call TRBJ1-3; tentatively, D is TRBD1 (5 bases). The CDR3 sequence is 15 residues long. Germline V gene lookup returns CDR1 SGHAT and CDR2 FQNNGV. V was clipped by 0 bases and J by 4 bases, with 10 bases between them. As DNA, the CDR3 is TGTGCCAGCAGCTTAGACGGGGGATACGGAAACACCATATATTTT. It is translated as CASSLDGGYGNTIYF.

The chain links TRBV29-1 to TRBJ1-2; D possibly corresponds to TRBD1 (6 bases). CDR1 is SQVTM and CDR2 is ANQGSEA in the germline V gene. This CDR3 has 12 residues. With 7 bases removed from V and 5 bases from J, the gap between germline ends came to 14 bases. In DNA, the CDR3 is TGCAGCGGTCAACAGGGAGGGTATGGCTACACCTTC. This sequence encodes CSGQQGGYGYTF.

This clone was found once. This same CDR3 is encoded by further DNA sequences in the sample. V usage is TRBV19 and J usage is TRBJ1-2; D is unresolved. This CDR3 is built from 13 residues. V dropped 3 bases and J dropped 2 bases, with 7 bases sitting between them. Per the germline V gene, CDR1 is LNHDA and CDR2 is SQIVND (reference sequence). This CDR3 is CASSMRANYGYTF. The CDR3, as DNA: TGTGCCAGTAGTATGAGGGCCAACTATGGCTACACCTTC. The complete variable domain, with remaining parts taken from reference TRBV19 and TRBJ1-2, reads DGGITQSPKYLFRKEGQNVTLSCEQNLNHDAMYWYRQDPGQGLRLIYYSQIVNDFQKGDIAEGYSVSREKKESFPLTVTSAQKNPTAFYLCASSMRANYGYTFGSGTRLTVV.